These 14 T cell receptor beta chains share one sample of origin, sequenced in a study of identical twins. TCRdb re-called the 5' RACE reads through MiXCR, storing one row per CDR3 protein. Among approximately 230,000 distinct CDR3 sequences, around 6.5% were seen once, and the ten largest hold 13% to 15%. This same sample was also taken into another study, of T cells expressing NK-cell markers.

Specimen: CD8+ T cells sorted from blood. The source of these receptors is a woman aged 18 to 35 in good health.

V and J are TRBV20-1 and TRBJ2-1; D is undetermined. The germline CDR1 and CDR2 sequences are DFQATT and SNEGSKA (reference sequence). The CDR3 runs 14 residues. The ends were cut back, 1 base at V and 4 bases at J, with 11 bases in the middle. Here the CDR3 DNA reads TGCAGTGCTAGAGGTAGTGGAATGTACAATGAGCAGTTCTTC. Protein sequence: CSARGSGMYNEQFF.

This clonotype ranks as medium-sized (0.01 to 0.1%). V gene TRBV20-1 combines with J gene TRBJ1-1; TRBD1 aligns across 10 bases. The CDR3 is 14 amino acids. The germline CDR1 and CDR2 sequences are DFQATT and SNEGSKA (reference sequence). The V gene end was trimmed by 5 bases and the J gene end by 3 bases; junction bases not matched to a gene: 6. CDR3 in amino acids: CSARAGTGDTEAFF. In DNA, the CDR3 is TGCAGTGCTCGGGCCGGGACAGGGGACACTGAAGCTTTCTTT.

This clonotype appeared many times. The V gene is TRBV15, the J gene TRBJ2-2; D remains ambiguous. The CDR3 is 12 amino acids. The germline V gene encodes CDR1 LNHNV and CDR2 YYDKDF (reference sequence). V was pared by 6 bases and J by 8 bases, with 10 bases between. In DNA, the CDR3 is TGTGCCACCAGTCCCCTTTGGGGGGAGCTGTTTTTT. This codes for CATSPLWGELFF.

The rearrangement joins TRBV27 to TRBJ1-1; D possibly corresponds to TRBD1 (5 bases). The germline V gene encodes CDR1 MNHEY and CDR2 SMNVEV (reference sequence). V was shortened by 4 bases and J by 1 base, with 10 bases between the two germline ends. The CDR3 has 14 residues. CDR3 sequence: CASSSRQKNTEAFF. DNA of the CDR3: TGTGCCAGCAGTTCCCGACAGAAGAACACTGAAGCTTTCTTT.

This clonotype was seen a handful of times. The chain links TRBV7-9 to TRBJ2-2; 10 bases line up with TRBD1. Germline values: CDR1 SEHNR, CDR2 FQNEAQ (reference sequence). Trimming removed 4 bases from V and 4 bases from J; junction bases left unmatched: 3. The CDR3 is 15 amino acids. In DNA, the CDR3 is TGTGCCAGCAGCTCCGGGACAGGGGCCACCGGGGAGCTGTTTTTT. Protein: CASSSGTGATGELFF.

This clonotype appeared many times. The chain recombines TRBV24-1 with TRBJ2-1; no clear D gene. Germline CDR1 reads KGHDR; CDR2 reads SFDVKD. V lost 3 bases and J lost 9, with 17 bases in between. CDR3 length equals 15 residues. The CDR3 nucleotides are TGTGCCACCAGTGATGGAGTGCGTTGGAACTCTGAGCAGTTCTTC. Translated, it gives CATSDGVRWNSEQFF.

This clonotype was found many times. The chain has TRBV9 and TRBJ1-6; TRBD1 aligns across 10 bases. CDR3 length: 16 amino acids. V trimming: 7 bases; J trimming: 6 bases; junction bases outside the gene matches: 10. Germline V gene data show CDR1 as SGDLS and CDR2 as YYNGEE. As DNA, the CDR3 is TGTGCCAGCGGAGGGCCGGGGGACAGGGGTAATTCACCCCTCCACTTT. This translates into CASGGPGDRGNSPLHF.

The chain is built from TRBV6-1 and TRBJ2-1; D possibly corresponds to TRBD2 (5 bases). Germline CDR1 MNHNS, CDR2 SASEGT. Trimming left V 1 base short and J 4 bases short, with 11 bases between. This CDR3 has 15 residues. For the CDR3, the DNA is TGTGCCAGCAGTGAAGATCTAGCTGGGTACAATGAGCAGTTCTTC. Its translation is CASSEDLAGYNEQFF.

This clonotype was seen more than once but under ten times. CDR3 DNA: TGTGCCAGCAGTTTAGGGACACAATCCTACAATGAGCAGTTCTTC. Translating gives CASSLGTQSYNEQFF. The gene calls are TRBV27 and TRBJ2-1, with D maybe TRBD1 (6 bases). The CDR3 totals 15 residues. The germline gives CDR1 MNHEY, CDR2 SMNVEV (reference sequence). Trimming shortened V by 2 bases and J by 1 base, and 9 bases separated the two germline ends.

This clonotype was seen ten or more times. The V gene is TRBV6-1, the J gene TRBJ2-5, with TRBD2 identical over 10 bases. V lost 5 bases to trimming and J lost 4 bases; unmatched junction nucleotides: 10. CDR1 is MNHNS and CDR2 is SASEGT in the germline V gene. The CDR3 has 16 amino acids. CDR3 nucleotides: TGTGCCAGCAGTAGGGCTAGCGGGAGTTTTGGAGAGACCCAGTACTTC. Translation: CASSRASGSFGETQYF.

This clonotype showed up many times. The chain joins TRBV11-2 to TRBJ2-1; the match to TRBD2 covers 9 bases. The CDR3 runs 16 residues. Germline CDR1 SGHAT, CDR2 FQNNGV. The J segment lost 4 bases and the V segment lost 1 base, leaving 5 bases of the junction unmatched. The CDR3 DNA follows: TGTGCCAGCAGCTTAGGGTTGCGGGAGGGATACAATGAGCAGTTCTTC. Amino acids: CASSLGLREGYNEQFF.

This clonotype was found a few times. This chain connects TRBV7-9 to TRBJ2-2, with TRBD2 identical over 9 bases. The CDR3 covers 16 residues. The germline V gene encodes CDR1 SEHNR and CDR2 FQNEAQ (reference sequence). With 5 bases clipped from V and 4 bases from J, the junction kept 8 bases outside the gene matches. The DNA for the CDR3 is TGTGCCAGCAGCCGGTTAGCGGGGGCCTCCACCGGGGAGCTGTTTTTT. Its translation: CASSRLAGASTGELFF.

This clonotype has just one count. It may be a read error: a sequence one base away is much more abundant. This chain connects TRBV6-1 to TRBJ2-7; a weak D match, TRBD1 (6 bases). Per the germline V gene, CDR1 is MNHNS and CDR2 is SASEGT. This CDR3 region has 14 residues. Trimming took 7 bases from V and 8 from J, leaving 21 bases between them. CDR3 DNA: TGTGCCAGCACCCCAAGGACAGAAGGTTACAAGCAGTACTTC. It is translated as CASTPRTEGYKQYF.

This sequence joins TRBV9 and TRBJ2-3; 7 nucleotides align to TRBD2. Germline V gene sequence: CDR1 SGDLS, CDR2 YYNGEE. The CDR3 sequence is 15 residues long. The V segment lost 3 bases and the J segment 2 bases; nucleotides outside the gene matches: 6. CDR3 protein: CASSAGTTTTDTQYF. CDR3 in DNA: TGTGCCAGCAGCGCCGGGACTACCACCACAGATACGCAGTATTTT.